The source of this T cell receptor beta chain is a study of blood T cell repertoires in COVID-19. On the study more broadly: The origin of the acute and convalescent COVID-19 samples was the United States, Italy and Spain.

In germline, CDR1 is SQVTM, CDR2 ANQGSEA. V shed 6 bases and J shed 5 bases, with 16 bases lying between them. CDR3 length: 13 residues. Per the study methods: Amplification of reference gene primers provided the estimated nucleated cell counts. Sequenced by immunoSEQ multiplex PCR; TCRdb stores in-frame clones only, minus some. That table supplies the V and J calls and clone size; D and trimming were determined from the DNA. The sample consists of approximately 400,000 clones, 81% of them appearing once. Sequencing used peripheral blood. The V call is TRBV29-1, the J call TRBJ2-5; a possible D gene is TRBD1 (6 bases). This TCR was recovered from a human donor with acute or convalescent COVID-19. The donor label of this sample is uncertain. The CDR3 bases are TGCAGCGTGCGGACAGACCCCCGGGAGACCCAGTACTTC. It specifies CSVRTDPRETQYF.